Listed below are T cell receptor beta chains from one sample, sequenced in a study of cytomegalovirus exposure and HLA in healthy donors. This table comes from immunoSEQ multiplex PCR, and its TCRdb copy is limited to in-frame clones, with some not included. The data contain more than 90,000 clones, 78% of them seen just once; the ten biggest clones take up roughly 4%. The sample consisted of PBMCs. The receptors stem from a woman in her 40s in good health and CMV-seropositive. Both conserved end residues are part of each CDR3. A D gene is named only where the DNA matches it firmly. Expanded clones are given a class, and other clones once, few, many or no size at all.

J gene	clone size	V gene	D gene	CDR3 protein	CDR3 DNA
TRBJ2-3	once	TRBV29-1	TRBD2	CSVLTSGRTDTQYF	TGCAGCGTGTTAACTAGCGGGAGGACAGATACGCAGTATTTT
TRBJ1-1	NA	TRBV20-1	NA	CRTGGNTEAFF	TGCAGGACAGGTGGGAACACTGAAGCTTTCTTT
TRBJ2-3	NA	TRBV28	TRBD2	CASSLRRTSGRDTQYF	TGTGCCAGCAGTTTACGTAGGACTAGCGGGAGGGATACGCAGTATTTT
TRBJ1-1	once	TRBV5-4	NA	CASSSPKQANCEAFF	TGTGCCAGCAGCTCTCCCAAGCAGGCGAACTGTGAAGCTTTCTTT
TRBJ2-1	NA	TRBV7-6	NA	CASSLLGLHYNEQFF	TGTGCCAGCAGCTTACTTGGACTACACTACAATGAGCAGTTCTTC
TRBJ2-2	NA	TRBV7-3	TRBD1	CASSLRGQGDTGELFF	TGTGCCAGCAGCTTAAGGGGACAGGGGGACACCGGGGAGCTGTTTTTT
TRBJ2-5	NA	TRBV11-2	NA	CASSFVAGETQYF	TGTGCCAGCAGCTTCGTTGCCGGAGAGACCCAGTACTTC
TRBJ2-7	NA	TRBV5-6	NA	CASSWRDSRGYEQYF	TGTGCCAGCAGCTGGCGGGACAGCCGAGGCTACGAGCAGTACTTC
TRBJ2-1	NA	TRBV21-1	NA	CATRGRQREGNEQFF	TGTGCCACCCGCGGGAGGCAGCGGGAGGGGAATGAGCAGTTCTTC
TRBJ1-2	NA	TRBV6-6	NA	CASTHGVPQPYGYTF	TGTGCCAGCACCCACGGGGTTCCACAGCCCTATGGCTACACCTTC
TRBJ2-1	NA	TRBV9	TRBD2	CASSDHGEGLAVHNEQFF	TGTGCCAGCAGCGACCACGGGGAAGGACTAGCGGTCCACAATGAGCAGTTCTTC
TRBJ2-7	NA	TRBV2	TRBD1	CASSPAAGGENEQYF	TGTGCCAGCAGCCCGGCGGCAGGGGGCGAAAACGAGCAGTACTTC
TRBJ2-7	NA	TRBV19	TRBD1	CASSIARTGYDEQYF	TGTGCCAGTAGTATAGCCCGGACAGGGTACGACGAGCAGTACTTC
TRBJ2-7	once	TRBV19	TRBD2	CASSRTGTSGILTYEQYF	TGTGCCAGTAGTCGTACCGGGACTAGCGGGATACTTACCTACGAGCAGTACTTC
TRBJ2-5	NA	TRBV7-2	TRBD2	CASSLGTSGKETQYF	TGTGCCAGCAGCTTAGGGACTAGCGGGAAAGAGACCCAGTACTTC
TRBJ1-1	NA	TRBV18	NA	CASSRVREVNTEAFF	TGTGCCAGCTCACGGGTACGGGAAGTGAACACTGAAGCTTTCTTT
TRBJ1-3	NA	TRBV2	NA	CASSEGASGNTIYF	TGTGCCAGCAGTGAAGGGGCGTCTGGAAACACCATATATTTT
TRBJ2-1	once	TRBV5-1	TRBD1	CASSPGQGAGIDEQFF	TGCGCCAGCAGCCCGGGACAGGGGGCGGGTATAGATGAGCAGTTCTTC
TRBJ2-1	once	TRBV27	NA	CASSLDSDNEQFF	TGTGCCAGCAGTCTGGACAGTGACAATGAGCAGTTCTTC
TRBJ2-3	NA	TRBV7-2	NA	CASSLKGAGLGTDTQYF	TGTGCCAGCAGCTTGAAAGGGGCGGGATTAGGCACAGATACGCAGTATTTT
TRBJ2-1	NA	TRBV14	TRBD2	CASSPEWTSGTYNEQFF	TGTGCCAGCAGCCCGGAGTGGACTAGCGGTACCTACAATGAGCAGTTCTTC
TRBJ2-2	NA	TRBV9	TRBD2	CASSVELAANTGELFF	TGTGCCAGCAGCGTAGAACTAGCGGCTAACACCGGGGAGCTGTTTTTT
TRBJ2-5	NA	TRBV18	NA	CASSPGGGETQYF	TGTGCCAGCTCACCAGGGGGAGGAGAGACCCAGTACTTC
TRBJ2-1	NA	TRBV5-4	TRBD2	CASSLGGLAGGRYNEQFF	TGTGCCAGCAGCTTGGGGGGACTAGCGGGAGGGCGGTACAATGAGCAGTTCTTC
TRBJ2-7	NA	TRBV4-1	TRBD2	CASSQVVAGGGEQYF	TGCGCCAGCAGCCAAGTAGTAGCGGGAGGAGGCGAGCAGTACTTC
TRBJ2-7	NA	TRBV28	NA	CASSPPTGKVTAYEQYF	TGTGCCAGCAGTCCCCCGACAGGAAAGGTCACAGCCTACGAGCAGTACTTC
TRBJ2-3	NA	TRBV6-1	NA	CASAHSSVRTDTQYF	TGTGCCAGCGCCCATTCTAGCGTTAGGACAGATACGCAGTATTTT
TRBJ2-7	NA	TRBV18	NA	CASSQEYEQYF	TGTGCCAGCTCCCAGGAATACGAGCAGTACTTC